This T cell receptor beta chain was recovered during a study of blood T cells in healthy people across ages. PCR was performed a second time for about 7 to 12 cycles using a sample-barcoded 5' primer and a J-beta primer mix. TCRdb analysed the 5' RACE reads with MiXCR anew, one entry per CDR3 protein. The profile shows approximately 820,000 distinct CDR3 sequences, approximately 44% of them singletons. The germline V gene encodes CDR1 MGHRA and CDR2 YSYEKL. With 2 bases removed from V and 0 bases from J, the gap between germline ends came to 14 bases. This CDR3 has 17 amino acids. The TCR was taken from a man in his sixties in good health. The rearrangement links TRBV4-1 to TRBJ2-1, with D possibly being TRBD1 (7 bases). Sequencing was performed on blood. The CDR3 spells CASSQKGARGSYNEQFF. In DNA form, the CDR3 reads TGCGCCAGCAGCCAAAAGGGGGCGCGGGGCTCCTACAATGAGCAGTTCTTC.